The sequence of this TCR beta chain was determined in a study of T cell responses to AZD1222 COVID-19 vaccine. Generated by immunoSEQ multiplex PCR, the TCRdb table keeps only in-frame clones and is missing some. The repertoire holds roughly 180,000 clones, with around 87% as singletons. Study results and limitations: Nearly half of unique spike-specific TCRs reportedly avoided B.1.351 and B.1.1.7 mutated regions. CD4 TCRs covered the whole spike, strongest at regions 160-218 and 743-854. Donor demographics were predominantly white British with a female majority; clonal diversity may be underestimated. Only a handful of AZD1222 recipients, six or seven in all, had baseline seropositivity.

Details on this clone: Antigen: not known.

Germline V CDR1 and CDR2: MDHEN, SYDVKM. The CDR3 runs 17 residues. V shed 5 bases and J shed 5 bases, with 25 bases lying between them. The V and J genes are TRBV28 and TRBJ2-7, with a tentative D call TRBD1 (6 bases). The specimen comprised peripheral blood, sampled on day 0 of MenACWY control vaccination. This receptor was identified in an adult in good health. The CDR3 sequence is CASSRPRPGHSPDEQYF. The CDR3 coding sequence is TGTGCCAGCAGTAGACCTCGGCCGGGACATTCACCCGACGAGCAGTACTTC.